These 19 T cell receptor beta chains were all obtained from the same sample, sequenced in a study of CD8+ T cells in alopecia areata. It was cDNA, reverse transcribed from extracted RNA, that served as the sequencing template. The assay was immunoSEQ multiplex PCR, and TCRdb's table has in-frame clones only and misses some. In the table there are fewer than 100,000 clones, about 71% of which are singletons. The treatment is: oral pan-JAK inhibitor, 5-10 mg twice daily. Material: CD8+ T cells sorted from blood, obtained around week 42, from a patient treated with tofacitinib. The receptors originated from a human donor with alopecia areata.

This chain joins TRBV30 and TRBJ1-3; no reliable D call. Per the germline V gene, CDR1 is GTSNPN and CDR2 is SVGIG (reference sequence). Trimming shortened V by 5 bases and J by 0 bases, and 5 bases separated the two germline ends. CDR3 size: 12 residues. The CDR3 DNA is TGTGCCTGGCAGGACTCTGGAAACACCATATATTTT. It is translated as CAWQDSGNTIYF.

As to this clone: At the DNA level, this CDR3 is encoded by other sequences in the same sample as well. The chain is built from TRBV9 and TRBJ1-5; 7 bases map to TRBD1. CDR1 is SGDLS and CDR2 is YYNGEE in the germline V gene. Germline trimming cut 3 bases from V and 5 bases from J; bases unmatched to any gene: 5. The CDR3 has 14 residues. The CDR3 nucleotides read TGTGCCAGCAGCGCGGGACAGACCTATCAGCCCCAGCATTTT. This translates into CASSAGQTYQPQHF. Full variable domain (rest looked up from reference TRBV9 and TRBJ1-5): DSGVTQTPKHLITATGQRVTLRCSPRSGDLSVYWYQQSLDQGLQFLIQYYNGEERAKGNILERFSAQQFPDLHSELNLSSLELGDSALYFCASSAGQTYQPQHFGDGTRLSIL.

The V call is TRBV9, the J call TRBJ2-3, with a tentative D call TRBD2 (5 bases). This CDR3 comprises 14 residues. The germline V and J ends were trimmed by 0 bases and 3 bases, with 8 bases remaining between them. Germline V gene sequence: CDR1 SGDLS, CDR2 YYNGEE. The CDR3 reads CASSVAGVTDTQYF. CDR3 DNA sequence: TGTGCCAGCAGCGTAGCCGGGGTTACAGATACGCAGTATTTT.

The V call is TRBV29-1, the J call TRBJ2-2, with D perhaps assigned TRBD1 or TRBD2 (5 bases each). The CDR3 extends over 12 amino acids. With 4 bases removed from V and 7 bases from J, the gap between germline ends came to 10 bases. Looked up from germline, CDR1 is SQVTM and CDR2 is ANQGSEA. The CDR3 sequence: CSVAWGNGELFF. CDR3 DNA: TGCAGCGTTGCTTGGGGGAACGGGGAGCTGTTTTTT.

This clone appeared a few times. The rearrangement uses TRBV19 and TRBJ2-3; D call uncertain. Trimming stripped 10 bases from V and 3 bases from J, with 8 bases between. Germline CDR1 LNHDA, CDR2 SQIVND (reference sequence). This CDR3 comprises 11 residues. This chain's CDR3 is CATRGTDTQYF. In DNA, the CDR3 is TGTGCCACCCGAGGAACAGATACGCAGTATTTT.

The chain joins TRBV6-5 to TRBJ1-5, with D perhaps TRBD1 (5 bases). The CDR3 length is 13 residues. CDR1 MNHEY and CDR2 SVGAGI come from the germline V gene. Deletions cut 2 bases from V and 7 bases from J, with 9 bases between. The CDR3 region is CASSYGREQPQHF. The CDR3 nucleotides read TGTGCCAGCAGTTACGGCAGGGAACAGCCCCAGCATTTT.

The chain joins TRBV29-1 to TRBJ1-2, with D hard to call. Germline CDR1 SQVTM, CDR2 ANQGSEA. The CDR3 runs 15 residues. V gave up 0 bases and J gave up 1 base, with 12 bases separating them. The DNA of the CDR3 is TGCAGCGTTGAAGATCGTATAGAGATTAACTATGGCTACACCTTC. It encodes CSVEDRIEINYGYTF.

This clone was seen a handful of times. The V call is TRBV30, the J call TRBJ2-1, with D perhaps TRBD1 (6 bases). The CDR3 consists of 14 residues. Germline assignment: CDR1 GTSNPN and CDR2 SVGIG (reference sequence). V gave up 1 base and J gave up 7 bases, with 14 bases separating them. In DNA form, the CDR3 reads TGTGCCTGGAGTGGCTCGGTGGGGACAAATGAGCAGTTCTTC. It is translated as CAWSGSVGTNEQFF.

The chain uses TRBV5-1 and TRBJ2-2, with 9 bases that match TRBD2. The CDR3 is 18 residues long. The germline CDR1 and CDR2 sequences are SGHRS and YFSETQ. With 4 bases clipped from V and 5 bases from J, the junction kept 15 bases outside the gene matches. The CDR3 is CASSPNRTSVSQTGELFF. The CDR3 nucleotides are TGCGCCAGCAGCCCAAACAGGACTAGCGTCTCCCAGACCGGGGAGCTGTTTTTT.

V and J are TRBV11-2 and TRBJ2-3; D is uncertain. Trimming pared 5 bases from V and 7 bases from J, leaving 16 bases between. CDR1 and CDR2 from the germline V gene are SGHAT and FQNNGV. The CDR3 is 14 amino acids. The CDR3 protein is CASSPRTKTNTQYF. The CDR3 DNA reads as TGTGCCAGCAGCCCACGGACCAAGACGAATACGCAGTATTTT. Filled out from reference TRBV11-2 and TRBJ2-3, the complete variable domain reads EAGVAQSPRYKIIEKRQSVAFWCNPISGHATLYWYQQILGQGPKLLIQFQNNGVVDDSQLPKDRFSAERLKGVDSTLKIQPAKLEDSAVYLCASSPRTKTNTQYFGPGTRLTVL.

This CDR3 reads CASSDRSGGRFETQYF. The DNA for the CDR3 is TGTGCCAGCTCCGACCGCAGCGGAGGGAGGTTTGAGACCCAGTACTTC. The chain is built from TRBV11-2 and TRBJ2-5, with D maybe TRBD2 (6 bases). Trimming pared 8 bases from V and 5 bases from J, leaving 24 bases between. The CDR3 totals 16 residues. Germline lookup yields CDR1 SGHAT and CDR2 FQNNGV.

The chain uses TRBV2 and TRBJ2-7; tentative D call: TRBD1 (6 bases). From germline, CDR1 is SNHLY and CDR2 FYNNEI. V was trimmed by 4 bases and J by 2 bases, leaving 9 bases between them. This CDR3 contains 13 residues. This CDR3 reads CASSGGQPYEQYF. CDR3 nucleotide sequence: TGTGCCAGCAGTGGCGGACAGCCCTACGAGCAGTACTTC. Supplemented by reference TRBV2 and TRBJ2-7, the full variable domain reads EPEVTQTPSHQVTQMGQEVILRCVPISNHLYFYWYRQILGQKVEFLVSFYNNEISEKSEIFDDQFSVERPDGSNFTLKIRSTKLEDSAMYFCASSGGQPYEQYFGPGTRLTVT.

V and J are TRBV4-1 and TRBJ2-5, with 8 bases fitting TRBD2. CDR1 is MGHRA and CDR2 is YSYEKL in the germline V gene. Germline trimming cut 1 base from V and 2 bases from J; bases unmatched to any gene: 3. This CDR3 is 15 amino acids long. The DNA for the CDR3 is TGCGCCAGCAGCCAAGTCACTAGCGGACAAGAGACCCAGTACTTC. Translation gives CASSQVTSGQETQYF.

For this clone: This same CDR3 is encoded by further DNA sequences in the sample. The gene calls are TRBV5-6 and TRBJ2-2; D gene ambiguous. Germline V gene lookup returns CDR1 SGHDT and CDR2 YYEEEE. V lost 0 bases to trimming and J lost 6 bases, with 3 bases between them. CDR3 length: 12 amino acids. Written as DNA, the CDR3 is TGTGCCAGCAGCTTGGGAGCCGGGGAGCTGTTTTTT. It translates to CASSLGAGELFF.

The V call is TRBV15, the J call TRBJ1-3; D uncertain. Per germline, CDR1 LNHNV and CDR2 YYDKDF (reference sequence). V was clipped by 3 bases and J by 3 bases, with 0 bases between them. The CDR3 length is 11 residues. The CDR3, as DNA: TGTGCCACCAGCAGTGGAAACACCATATATTTT. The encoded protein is CATSSGNTIYF.

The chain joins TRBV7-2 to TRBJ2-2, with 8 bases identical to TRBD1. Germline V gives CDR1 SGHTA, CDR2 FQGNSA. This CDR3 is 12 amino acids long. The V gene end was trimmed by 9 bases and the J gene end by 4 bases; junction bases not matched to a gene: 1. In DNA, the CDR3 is TGTGCCAGTGACAGGGGCACCGGGGAGCTGTTTTTT. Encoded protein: CASDRGTGELFF.

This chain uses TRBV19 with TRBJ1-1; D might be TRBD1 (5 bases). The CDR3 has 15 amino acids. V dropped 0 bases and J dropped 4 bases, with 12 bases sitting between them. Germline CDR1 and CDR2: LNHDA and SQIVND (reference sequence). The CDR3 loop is CASSIDGGSTTEAFF. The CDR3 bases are TGTGCCAGTAGTATAGATGGGGGGTCCACCACTGAAGCTTTCTTT.

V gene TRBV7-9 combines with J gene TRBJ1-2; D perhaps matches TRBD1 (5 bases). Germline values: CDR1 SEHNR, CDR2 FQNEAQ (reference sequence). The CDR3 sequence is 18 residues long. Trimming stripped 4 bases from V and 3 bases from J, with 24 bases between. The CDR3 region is CASSWGEGTHARHYGYTF. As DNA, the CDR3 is TGTGCCAGCAGCTGGGGCGAGGGGACCCACGCTCGTCACTATGGCTACACCTTC.

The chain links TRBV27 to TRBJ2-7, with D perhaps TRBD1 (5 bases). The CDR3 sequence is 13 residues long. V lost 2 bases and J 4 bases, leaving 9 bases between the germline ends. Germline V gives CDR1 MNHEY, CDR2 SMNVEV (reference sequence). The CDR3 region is CASSLGAAYEQYF. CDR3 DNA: TGTGCCAGCAGTTTAGGGGCTGCGTACGAGCAGTACTTC.